This T cell receptor (beta chain) was sequenced for a study of cytomegalovirus exposure and HLA in healthy donors. Study-level results: Later genetic work tied a missense DCLRE1C variant to beta-chain V and J trimming. When the data were analyzed later, several of the most significant clusters appeared to be linked to common viral pathogens. In vitro, three CMV-associated chains proved specific for CMV antigens.

Trimming took off 3 bases at V and 6 bases at J, with 15 bases between the two ends. The CDR3 runs 15 residues. Germline V CDR1 and CDR2: LNHDA, SQIVND (reference sequence). Primers included in the PCR were 60 Vbeta and 13 Jbeta primers. Clones were sequenced by immunoSEQ multiplex PCR, and TCRdb holds only the in-frame ones, with some missing. The sample consists of over 100,000 clones, roughly 88% of them appearing once. Turning to this clone: Its matching antigen is unknown.

The origin of this receptor is a woman between 18 and 29 years old in good health and CMV-seropositive. What was sequenced was PBMCs. The chain is built from TRBV19 and TRBJ1-5; possible D gene TRBD1, 6 bases. CDR3 sequence: CASSMEGGWSQPQHF. The CDR3 coding sequence is TGTGCCAGTAGTATGGAAGGGGGATGGAGTCAGCCCCAGCATTTT.